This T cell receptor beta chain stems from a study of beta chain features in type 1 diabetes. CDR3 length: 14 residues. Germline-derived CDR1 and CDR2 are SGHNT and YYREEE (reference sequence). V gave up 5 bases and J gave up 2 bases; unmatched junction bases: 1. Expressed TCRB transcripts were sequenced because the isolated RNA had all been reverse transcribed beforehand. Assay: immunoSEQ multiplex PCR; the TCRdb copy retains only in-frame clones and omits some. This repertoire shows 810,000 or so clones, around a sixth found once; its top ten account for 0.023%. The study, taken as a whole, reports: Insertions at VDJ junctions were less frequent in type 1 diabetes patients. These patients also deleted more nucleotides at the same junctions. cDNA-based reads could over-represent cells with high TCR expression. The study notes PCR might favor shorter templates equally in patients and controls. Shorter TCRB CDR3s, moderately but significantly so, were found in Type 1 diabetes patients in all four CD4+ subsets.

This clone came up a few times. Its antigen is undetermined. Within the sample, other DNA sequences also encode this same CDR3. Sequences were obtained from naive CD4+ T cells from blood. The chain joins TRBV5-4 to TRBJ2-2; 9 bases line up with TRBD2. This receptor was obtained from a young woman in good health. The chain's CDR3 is CASSLAGNTGELFF. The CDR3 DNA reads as TGTGCCAGCAGTCTAGCGGGAAACACCGGGGAGCTGTTTTTT.